A single sample gave rise to the 29 T cell receptor beta chains below, sequenced in a study of T cell responses to AZD1222 COVID-19 vaccine. Measured with immunoSEQ multiplex PCR; TCRdb has only the in-frame clones, and not every one. The sample carries 150,000 to 200,000 clones, around 92% recorded once. This specimen consisted of peripheral blood, obtained on day 0 of AZD1222 vaccination. Source of these receptors: an adult in good health.

The chain couples TRBV6-1 to TRBJ2-4; a possible D gene is TRBD1 (5 bases). CDR3 length equals 16 residues. Germline CDR1 is MNHNS and CDR2 is SASEGT. Trimming pared 3 bases from V and 0 bases from J, leaving 12 bases between. The CDR3 DNA follows: TGTGCCAGCAGTGACAGGGATTTCCTAGCCAAAAACATTCAGTACTTC. It codes for CASSDRDFLAKNIQYF.

This chain connects TRBV5-1 to TRBJ1-1; D possibly corresponds to TRBD1 (6 bases). Germline loops: CDR1 SGHRS, CDR2 YFSETQ. V was cut by 2 bases and J by 5 bases, with 13 bases left in between. The CDR3 runs 14 residues. CDR3 residues: CASSFQQGGTEAFF. CDR3 nucleotides: TGCGCCAGCAGCTTTCAACAGGGTGGGACTGAAGCTTTCTTT.

A single count supports this clone. CDR3 in DNA: TGTGCCAGCAGTACCCGGGGTATGGGGAATTCACCCCTCCACTTT. This sequence encodes CASSTRGMGNSPLHF. The chain recombines TRBV27 with TRBJ1-6; D is ambiguous. The length of the CDR3 is 15 residues. V was pared by 5 bases and J by 7 bases, with 15 bases between. Germline values: CDR1 MNHEY, CDR2 SMNVEV (reference sequence).

The chain is built from TRBV30 and TRBJ2-7; tentatively, D is TRBD1 or TRBD2 (5 bases each). Between the trimmed V and J ends, which lost 2 bases and 6 bases, there was a span of 17 bases. CDR1 and CDR2 from the germline V gene are GTSNPN and SVGIG (reference sequence). The CDR3 runs to 14 residues. CDR3 DNA sequence: TGTGCCTGGAGTCGGGCAGGGACCCATGGCGAGCAGTACTTC. As protein: CAWSRAGTHGEQYF.

The CDR3 spells CASSPGRTEAFF. Written as DNA, the CDR3 is TGTGCCAGCAGTCCCGGGAGGACGGAAGCTTTCTTT. V is TRBV6-5 and J is TRBJ1-1; D is unclear. Germline CDR1 MNHEY, CDR2 SVGAGI. CDR3 length: 12 residues. Trimming took 5 bases from V and 8 from J, leaving 12 bases between them.

This chain's CDR3 is CASSRDRTYGYTF. For the CDR3, the DNA is TGTGCCAGCAGCCGAGACAGAACTTATGGCTACACCTTC. The chain joins TRBV12-3 or TRBV12-4 to TRBJ1-2, with D perhaps TRBD1 (5 bases). This CDR3 has 13 amino acids. Trimming pared 6 bases from V and 5 bases from J, leaving 13 bases between.

The chain joins TRBV27 to TRBJ1-6; 8 bases are a match to TRBD1. CDR1 MNHEY and CDR2 SMNVEV come from the germline V gene (reference sequence). V was pared by 5 bases and J by 9 bases, with 3 bases of the junction left unmatched. The CDR3 is 13 amino acids. CDR3 sequence (DNA): TGTGCCAGCAGTAAGGACAGGGTTTCACCCCTCCACTTT. It specifies CASSKDRVSPLHF.

The chain links TRBV7-9 to TRBJ2-7; D may be TRBD1 or TRBD2 (5 bases each). The CDR3 totals 13 residues. Germline-derived CDR1 and CDR2 are SEHNR and FQNEAQ (reference sequence). V was pared by 11 bases and J by 3 bases, with 17 bases between. The CDR3 spells CAYDGAGFYEQYF. Here the CDR3 DNA reads TGTGCCTACGACGGGGCGGGTTTCTACGAGCAGTACTTC.

The J gene is TRBJ1-2, the V gene TRBV5-1, with 8 bases fitting TRBD1. Germline CDR1 is SGHRS and CDR2 is YFSETQ. V lost 4 bases, J lost 1 base, and 6 bases stayed unmatched. The CDR3 has 15 amino acids. DNA for the CDR3: TGCGCCAGCAGCCCCGCGACAGGGGTTAACTATGGCTACACCTTC. This sequence encodes CASSPATGVNYGYTF.

The genes are TRBV10-1 and TRBJ2-7; 10 nucleotides line up with TRBD1. In germline, CDR1 is WNHNN, CDR2 SYGVQD (reference sequence). V gave up 0 bases and J gave up 3 bases; unmatched junction bases: 5. CDR3 size: 16 residues. The CDR3 region has the DNA TGCGCCAGCAGTGAGTCAGGACAGGGGGGTTACTACGAGCAGTACTTC. It yields the protein CASSESGQGGYYEQYF.

In its sample, this clone is medium-sized. The chain joins TRBV6-4 to TRBJ2-3, with 7 bases lining up with TRBD1. This CDR3 contains 14 residues. Trimming cost V 5 bases and J 0 bases; bases outside gene matches: 2. CDR1 and CDR2 (germline): MRHNA, SNTAGT. DNA for the CDR3: TGTGCCAGCAGTAGGGGGCTTAGCACAGATACGCAGTATTTT. This codes for CASSRGLSTDTQYF.

This clone appeared a single time. This chain joins TRBV28 and TRBJ1-2; maybe TRBD1 (6 bases). The V end was cut by 3 bases, the J end by 4 bases, with 12 bases between. The germline CDR1 and CDR2 sequences are MDHEN and SYDVKM. The CDR3 is 14 amino acids. The CDR3 DNA follows: TGTGCCAGCAGTTTGCGCAGGGGTGCCTATGGCTACACCTTC. Translating gives CASSLRRGAYGYTF.

With regard to this clone: At one of its ends the junction is not consistent with the germline gene, which may arise from a read error. The chain joins TRBV6-5 to TRBJ1-6; 11 positions agree with TRBD1. CDR3 size: 13 residues. Germline CDR1 MNHEY, CDR2 SVGAGI. The CDR3 nucleotides are TGTGCCAGCAGATACCCTACCACGGGACAGGGGGAATTT. This translates into CASRYPTTGQGEF.

The V call is TRBV3-1 (or the pseudogene TRBV3-2), the J call TRBJ2-1; weak D call: TRBD2 (5 bases). V lost 4 bases to trimming and J lost 9 bases, with 10 bases between them. This CDR3 spans 12 amino acids. In germline, CDR1 is LGHDT, CDR2 YNNKEL (reference sequence). CDR3 DNA: TGTGCCAGCAGCCGGGCCGCGGGTGAGCAGTTCTTC. Translated: CASSRAAGEQFF.

The J gene is TRBJ2-2, the V gene TRBV11-2; 7 nucleotides line up with TRBD1. This CDR3 is 15 amino acids long. The V gene's germline CDR1 is SGHAT and CDR2 FQNNGV. The trim removed 5 bases at V and 3 bases at J, leaving 6 bases unmatched. This CDR3 is CASSLGTVYTGELFF. CDR3 nucleotides: TGTGCCAGCAGCCTCGGGACAGTGTACACCGGGGAGCTGTTTTTT.

The chain has TRBV6-5 and TRBJ1-4; D not certain. The germline gives CDR1 MNHEY, CDR2 SVGAGI. The V and J ends lost 2 bases and 8 bases respectively, with 9 bases between them. The length of the CDR3 is 13 residues. CDR3: CASSYPDREKLFF. In DNA form, the CDR3 reads TGTGCCAGCAGTTACCCTGACCGGGAAAAACTGTTTTTT.

The chain is built from TRBV7-2 and TRBJ2-6, with TRBD1 identical over 11 bases. The CDR3 totals 19 residues. J lost 0 bases, V lost 5 bases, and 9 bases had no gene match. Germline CDR1 and CDR2: SGHTA and FQGNSA. CDR3 DNA: TGTGCCAGCAGCGATCGGACAGGGGGCTCCTCCTCTGGGGCCAACGTCCTGACTTTC. As protein: CASSDRTGGSSSGANVLTF.

The V and J genes are TRBV11-3 and TRBJ2-3; D ambiguous. Looked up from germline, CDR1 is SGHNT and CDR2 is YENEEA. V was clipped by 5 bases and J by 2 bases, with 11 bases between them. The CDR3 covers 14 residues. CDR3 protein: CASSLGSSTDTQYF. DNA of the CDR3: TGTGCCAGCAGCCTCGGGTCTTCCACAGATACGCAGTATTTT.

J is TRBJ1-3 and V is TRBV11-3; TRBD1 is a possible D gene (5 bases). The CDR3 has 17 amino acids. Germline V gives CDR1 SGHNT, CDR2 YENEEA. V shed 0 bases and J shed 0 bases, with 12 bases lying between them. CDR3 nucleotides: TGTGCCAGCAGCTTAGATCAGACGGACAACTCTGGAAACACCATATATTTT. Protein sequence: CASSLDQTDNSGNTIYF.

J is TRBJ2-3 and V is TRBV19; D gene ambiguous. The CDR3 runs to 12 residues. The germline V gene has CDR1 LNHDA and CDR2 SQIVND (reference sequence). The V gene lost 10 bases and the J gene lost 8 bases, with 16 bases spanning the gap. The CDR3 is CATSGSRSTQYF. CDR3 DNA: TGTGCCACCTCAGGTTCCAGAAGTACGCAGTATTTT.

The rearrangement links TRBV7-3 to TRBJ1-2; 7 positions agree with TRBD1. This CDR3 region has 14 residues. Germline CDR1 SGHTA, CDR2 FQGTGA. With 8 bases clipped from V and 8 bases from J, the junction kept 14 bases outside the gene matches. The CDR3 loop reads CASGEGEGAGGYTF. CDR3 bases: TGTGCCAGCGGCGAGGGGGAGGGGGCCGGAGGCTACACCTTC.

The chain recombines TRBV7-9 with TRBJ2-2; TRBD1 matches 8 bases. This CDR3 has 15 amino acids. The germline CDR1 and CDR2 sequences are SEHNR and FQNEAQ (reference sequence). The V and J ends lost 2 bases and 5 bases, in that order; junction bases with no gene match: 4. The CDR3 sequence: CASSLPGGGTGELFF. The CDR3 coding sequence is TGTGCCAGCAGCTTACCAGGGGGCGGAACCGGGGAGCTGTTTTTT.

The CDR3, as DNA: TGTGCCAGCATGGGTATGGGCAGGGCCCCCTATGGCTACACCTTC. Translated, it gives CASMGMGRAPYGYTF. The rearrangement links TRBV6-5 to TRBJ1-2; a weak D match, TRBD1 (5 bases). Trimming left V 7 bases short and J 4 bases short, with 19 bases between. The V gene's germline CDR1 is MNHEY and CDR2 SVGAGI. CDR3 length: 15 residues.

This rearrangement joins TRBV7-2 to TRBJ2-7; TRBD1 is a possible D gene (5 bases). The ends were cut back, 5 bases at V and 7 bases at J, with 15 bases in the middle. The CDR3 covers 13 residues. Looked up from germline, CDR1 is SGHTA and CDR2 is FQGNSA. The CDR3: CASSTYGPGEQYF. The CDR3 nucleotides read TGTGCCAGCAGCACGTACGGACCAGGGGAGCAGTACTTC.

Only one count was recorded for this clone. The chain has TRBV10-2 and TRBJ1-5; the D is unclear. The CDR3 consists of 16 residues. Trimming pared 5 bases from V and 1 base from J, leaving 15 bases between. The germline gives CDR1 WSHSY, CDR2 SAAADI. Here the CDR3 reads CASSNVPYGSNQPQHF. CDR3 coding DNA: TGCGCCAGCAGTAATGTACCCTACGGCAGCAATCAGCCCCAGCATTTT.

The genes are TRBV29-1 and TRBJ2-3; D gene uncertain. CDR1 SQVTM and CDR2 ANQGSEA come from the germline V gene. V gave up 8 bases and J gave up 6 bases, with 12 bases separating them. The CDR3 has 11 amino acids. The CDR3: CSLGSRDTQYF. As DNA, the CDR3 is TGCAGCTTAGGAAGTCGCGATACGCAGTATTTT.

V is TRBV9 and J is TRBJ2-7, with 12 positions matching TRBD2. J lost 0 bases, V lost 3 bases, and 13 bases had no gene match. The CDR3 covers 19 residues. Germline V gene lookup returns CDR1 SGDLS and CDR2 YYNGEE. The CDR3 reads CASSGAGLAGKVFSYEQYF. The CDR3 bases are TGTGCCAGCAGCGGCGCGGGACTAGCGGGCAAAGTTTTCTCCTACGAGCAGTACTTC.

This sequence joins TRBV15 and TRBJ2-7, with 13 positions matching TRBD2. The germline V gene encodes CDR1 LNHNV and CDR2 YYDKDF (reference sequence). The CDR3 covers 16 residues. V was clipped by 5 bases and J by 0 bases; unmatched bases: 4. The CDR3 DNA reads TGTGCCACCAGCGGGGGACTAGCGGGAAGCTCCTACGAGCAGTACTTC. Protein product: CATSGGLAGSSYEQYF.

The genes are TRBV7-2 and TRBJ1-1; a possible D gene is TRBD1 (5 bases). V was clipped by 2 bases and J by 2 bases, with 12 bases between them. The V gene's germline CDR1 is SGHTA and CDR2 FQGNSA. The CDR3 spans 15 residues. The CDR3: CASSLYRTLNTEAFF. The CDR3 region has the DNA TGTGCCAGCAGCTTATATCGGACACTTAACACTGAAGCTTTCTTT.